This paragraph reports one T cell receptor beta chain. Its antigen is currently unknown. The PCR made use of 60 Vbeta and 13 Jbeta primers. Using immunoSEQ multiplex PCR, the repertoire was profiled, and TCRdb retains in-frame clones only, with some absent. The table includes over 90,000 clones, over 65% detected once. The sample is drawn from a study of cytomegalovirus exposure and HLA in healthy donors. Study-wide findings and caveats: Only CMV serostatus was available as immune exposure information. Later analysis reportedly placed an Asian-associated ancestry cluster below the roughly 700-donor mean in N-insertions. Many donors carried some public TCRs, although rarity characterized most TCR sequences.

Germline V gene sequence: CDR1 LNHNV, CDR2 YYDKDF (reference sequence). V was pared by 2 bases and J by 4 bases, with 15 bases of the junction left unmatched. The CDR3 is 19 amino acids. The TCR originated in a man between 35 and 55 years old in good health and CMV-seronegative. Sequenced material: PBMCs. The chain is built from TRBV15 and TRBJ1-2, with 11 nucleotides matching TRBD1. The CDR3 region is CATSRSGDGTGGTVYGYTF. The CDR3 DNA is TGTGCCACCAGCAGAAGCGGGGATGGGACAGGGGGGACTGTCTATGGCTACACCTTC.